The rows below give T cell receptor beta chains drawn from one sample of a study of cytomegalovirus exposure and HLA in healthy donors. The assay was immunoSEQ multiplex PCR, and TCRdb's table has in-frame clones only and misses some. This sample yields 130,000 or so clones, of which about 8.5% are seen a single time; approximately 5% belongs to the top ten. Input material: PBMCs. These receptors were taken from a man in his forties in good health and CMV-seronegative. CDR3s include the opening cysteine and the closing phenylalanine or tryptophan. D genes are given only for firm matches. Clone size is stated in some rows and not others, as once, few, many or a class when expanded.

DNA | CDR3 | size | J | D | V
TGCAGTGCTAGAATCAGGGTTGGCTACACCTTC | CSARIRVGYTF | NA | TRBJ1-2 | NA | TRBV20-1
TGTGCCAGCAGTGCGGACAGCCAAGAGACCCAGTACTTC | CASSADSQETQYF | NA | TRBJ2-5 | NA | TRBV6-1
TGTGCCAGCAGCGTAGATGGGACAGTTAACACCGGGGAGCTGTTTTTT | CASSVDGTVNTGELFF | NA | TRBJ2-2 | TRBD1 | TRBV9
TGTGCCACCAGCAGAGAACGGGGTCCTAACTATGGCTACACCTTC | CATSRERGPNYGYTF | few | TRBJ1-2 | NA | TRBV15
TGTGCCAGTATGGTCGGGGGCTCCTACAATGAGCAGTTCTTC | CASMVGGSYNEQFF | NA | TRBJ2-1 | NA | TRBV19
TGCGCCAGCAGTCAATCGGGGGCCCCAGATACGCAGTATTTT | CASSQSGAPDTQYF | few | TRBJ2-3 | NA | TRBV23-1
TGTGCCAGCAGGGCCTTACTTCCGGGTGGCTACACCTTC | CASRALLPGGYTF | many | TRBJ1-2 | NA | TRBV2
TGTGCCAGCAGGCACCCGGGACAGAAACCGTATGGCTACACCTTC | CASRHPGQKPYGYTF | few | TRBJ1-2 | TRBD1 | TRBV7-6
TGTGCCAGCAGTATAATCCGAGGTGGAAACACCATATATTTT | CASSIIRGGNTIYF | NA | TRBJ1-3 | NA | TRBV6-1
TGTGCCAGCAGCTCGGGAGCGGGGAACTCCTACGAGCAGTACTTC | CASSSGAGNSYEQYF | NA | TRBJ2-7 | TRBD2 | TRBV9
TGTGCCAGCAGCTTGCGAGCCCTCTCCTACGAGCAGTACTTC | CASSLRALSYEQYF | NA | TRBJ2-7 | NA | TRBV7-2
TGTGCCAGCAGCGTAGGAGGGTCCTTGTACAATGAGCAGTTCTTC | CASSVGGSLYNEQFF | NA | TRBJ2-1 | NA | TRBV9
TGTGCCAGCAGCTTAGTCCACGGTAATAGCGGCAATCAGCCCCAGCATTTT | CASSLVHGNSGNQPQHF | NA | TRBJ1-5 | NA | TRBV7-2
TGTGCCAGCAGTTCATCTCTACAGGGTCCTAATGGCTACACCTTC | CASSSSLQGPNGYTF | NA | TRBJ1-2 | NA | TRBV27
TGTGCCAGCAGCTCCGGTAAAAACTACAATGAGCAGTTCTTC | CASSSGKNYNEQFF | few | TRBJ2-1 | NA | TRBV7-9
TGTGCCAGCAGTGGCGTCAGACAGGGGCCCTACTGGACCCAGCATTTT | CASSGVRQGPYWTQHF | few | TRBJ1-5 | TRBD1 | TRBV27
TGCGCCAGCAGCTTGGAGGGGTACGGCTATGGCTACACCTTC | CASSLEGYGYGYTF | few | TRBJ1-2 | NA | TRBV5-1
TGTGCCAGTTCCGGGACAGGTCTCAACCGATCCTATGGCTACACCTTC | CASSGTGLNRSYGYTF | few | TRBJ1-2 | TRBD1 | TRBV19
TGTGCCAGCAGCTTAACTAGTGCAGATACGCAGTATTTT | CASSLTSADTQYF | NA | TRBJ2-3 | NA | TRBV7-9
TGTGCCAGCAGCCAATCCGGGACTAGCGGGGCGGCTGGCAAAAACATTCAGTACTTC | CASSQSGTSGAAGKNIQYF | few | TRBJ2-4 | TRBD2 | TRBV4-2
TGCGCCAGCAGCTACGACGGGGCTGGAAACACCATATATTTT | CASSYDGAGNTIYF | NA | TRBJ1-3 | NA | TRBV5-1
TGTGCCTGGTCACAGGGGGCATGGAATCAGCCCCAGCATTTT | CAWSQGAWNQPQHF | few | TRBJ1-5 | TRBD1 | TRBV30
TGTGCCAGCAGTGGCAGGGACAATCAGCCCCAGCATTTT | CASSGRDNQPQHF | NA | TRBJ1-5 | NA | TRBV6-1
TGTGCCAGCTCTTACGACAGGGGGGAGACCCAGTACTTC | CASSYDRGETQYF | NA | TRBJ2-5 | TRBD1 | TRBV6-4
TGTGCCAGCAGCAAAGCGCTCCAGGGGTTCACTGAAGCTTTCTTT | CASSKALQGFTEAFF | few | TRBJ1-1 | NA | TRBV21-1
TGTGCCAGTAGTTCGACAGGGTCCGCCTACGAGCAGTACTTC | CASSSTGSAYEQYF | NA | TRBJ2-7 | TRBD1 | TRBV19
TGTGCCAGCAGCTTAAATCTACAGGGGGACAACTATGGCTACACCTTC | CASSLNLQGDNYGYTF | NA | TRBJ1-2 | TRBD1 | TRBV7-9
TGTGCCAGCAGTGCCCTCGGACTGTCCTACGAGCAGTACTTC | CASSALGLSYEQYF | many | TRBJ2-7 | NA | TRBV28
TGCGCCAGCAGCCAAGTGGACACGCTCAATCAGCCCCAGCATTTT | CASSQVDTLNQPQHF | NA | TRBJ1-5 | NA | TRBV4-1
TGTGCCAGCAGTGAGGGACAGGGTATCAATCAGCCCCAGCATTTT | CASSEGQGINQPQHF | NA | TRBJ1-5 | TRBD1 | TRBV6-1
TGTGCCAGCAGCCCTATATATGACAATCAGCCCCAGCATTTT | CASSPIYDNQPQHF | NA | TRBJ1-5 | NA | TRBV5-5
TGCGCCAGCAGCTTGGTAGGCTGGACAGGGGGTGAAAAACTGTTTTTT | CASSLVGWTGGEKLFF | few | TRBJ1-4 | TRBD1 | TRBV5-1